The TCR beta chain under discussion was sequenced for a study of T cell responses to AZD1222 COVID-19 vaccine. In the case of this clone: Its specificity is not known.

The CDR3 extends over 18 amino acids. Study results and limitations: Breadth and depth of Spike-specific TCRs rose after two AZD1222 doses. Baseline serostatus was positive in only a handful of AZD1222 recipients.

The repertoire was sequenced with immunoSEQ multiplex PCR; TCRdb's copy has only in-frame clones and lacks some. The sample consists of 160,000 or so clones, roughly nine tenths of them appearing once. The receptor comes from an adult in good health. The sample consisted of peripheral blood, taken on day 0 of AZD1222 vaccination. The rearrangement links TRBV21-1 to TRBJ1-5; the table's D call, TRBD1, has no DNA check behind it. TRBV21-1 is a pseudogene. This chain's CDR3 is CASSIGQGPTLSNQPQHF. CDR3 in DNA: TGTGCCAGCAGCATAGGACAGGGGCCTACTCTTAGCAATCAGCCCCAGCATTTT.